One sample yielded the 27 T cell receptor beta chains listed below, sequenced in a study of blood T cells in healthy people across ages. The authors ran a second PCR of about 6 to 11 cycles using a sample-barcoded 5' primer and a J-beta primer mix. A single record per CDR3 protein comes from TCRdb applying MiXCR to the 5' RACE reads. The sample shows almost 1 million distinct CDR3 sequences, about 53% of them seen only once. Source material: blood. The receptors derive from a woman aged 55 to 70 in good health.

Remarks on this clonotype: A junction end diverges from the germline sequence, so it may reflect a read error. V is TRBV12-3 or TRBV12-4 and J is TRBJ2-1; 11 nucleotides line up with TRBD2. CDR3 length equals 14 residues. CDR3: CASRLAGGYNGQFF. DNA for the CDR3: TGTGCCAGCAGGCTAGCGGGAGGTTACAATGGGCAGTTCTTC.

The CDR3 reads CASSLASVQDRTDTQYF. In DNA, the CDR3 is TGTGCCAGCAGTTTAGCGTCTGTACAGGATCGCACAGATACGCAGTATTTT. The chain is built from TRBV28 and TRBJ2-3, with TRBD1 as a possible D gene (5 bases). The CDR3 sequence is 17 residues long. Germline V CDR1 and CDR2: MDHEN, SYDVKM. V lost 2 bases, J lost 1 base, and 16 bases lay in between.

This sequence joins TRBV4-2 and TRBJ2-5; D is tentatively TRBD1 or TRBD2 (5 bases each). Per germline, CDR1 LGHNA and CDR2 YNFKEQ. With 5 bases removed from V and 5 bases from J, the gap between germline ends came to 18 bases. The CDR3 is 15 residues long. Written as DNA, the CDR3 is TGTGCCAGCAGCATCCAAGGTGGGGGTGATGAGACCCAGTACTTC. Its translation is CASSIQGGGDETQYF.

This chain uses TRBV11-2 with TRBJ2-1; D possibly matches TRBD1 or TRBD2 (5 bases each). V was trimmed by 5 bases and J by 6 bases, leaving 20 bases between them. This CDR3 is built from 16 residues. CDR1 is SGHAT and CDR2 is FQNNGV in the germline V gene. The CDR3 region has the DNA TGTGCCAGCAGCGTATTGGGACCGACGAAGGGCAATGAGCAGTTCTTC. Translating it yields CASSVLGPTKGNEQFF.

Ten or more counts support this clonotype. The rearrangement joins TRBV4-3 to TRBJ1-6; D gene ambiguous. CDR3 length equals 13 residues. Looked up from germline, CDR1 is LGHNA and CDR2 is YSLEER. V shed 4 bases and J shed 4 bases, with 5 bases lying between them. The CDR3 nucleotides read TGCGCCAGCAGCCGGGATTATAATTCACCCCTCCACTTT. Amino acid sequence: CASSRDYNSPLHF.

The gene calls are TRBV29-1 and TRBJ2-5; 10 bases match TRBD1. Germline CDR1 is SQVTM and CDR2 is ANQGSEA. The CDR3 contains 15 residues. The trim removed 6 bases at V and 2 bases at J, leaving 9 bases unmatched. The CDR3 spells CSVIPGQGRQETQYF. CDR3 DNA sequence: TGCAGCGTAATACCGGGACAGGGGCGTCAAGAGACCCAGTACTTC.

The gene calls are TRBV7-9 and TRBJ1-5; perhaps TRBD1 as D (5 bases). V gave up 5 bases and J gave up 6 bases, with 20 bases separating them. Looked up from germline, CDR1 is SEHNR and CDR2 is FQNEAQ (reference sequence). CDR3 length: 16 amino acids. The CDR3 protein is CASSPLGQGISQPQHF. CDR3 in DNA: TGTGCCAGCAGCCCATTAGGACAAGGGATCTCTCAGCCCCAGCATTTT.

V gene TRBV20-1 combines with J gene TRBJ2-1; D possibly corresponds to TRBD2 (6 bases). V lost 8 bases and J 4 bases, leaving 18 bases between the germline ends. Germline V gene data show CDR1 as DFQATT and CDR2 as SNEGSKA (reference sequence). The CDR3 runs 14 residues. The CDR3 here is CSPKDSGRYNEQFF. CDR3 in DNA: TGCAGTCCTAAGGATAGCGGACGATACAATGAGCAGTTCTTC.

The rearrangement uses TRBV28 and TRBJ1-2; 10 bases map to TRBD1. Per the germline V gene, CDR1 is MDHEN and CDR2 is SYDVKM. The V and J ends lost 5 bases and 7 bases, in that order; junction bases with no gene match: 10. This CDR3 spans 15 amino acids. The chain's CDR3 is CASSAGTGVILGYTF. The CDR3 region has the DNA TGTGCCAGCAGTGCCGGGACAGGGGTGATTCTTGGCTACACCTTC.

This chain joins TRBV20-1 and TRBJ2-1; 7 nucleotides agree with TRBD1. The V gene's germline CDR1 is DFQATT and CDR2 SNEGSKA (reference sequence). Losses at the gene ends were 4 bases for V and 9 bases for J; bases not matched to a gene: 9. The CDR3 runs to 13 residues. The CDR3 region has the DNA TGCAGTGCTAATGACAGGGTCCTTAGTGAGCAGTTCTTC. Residues: CSANDRVLSEQFF.

This chain's CDR3 is CSARRDTTYEQYF. DNA of the CDR3: TGCAGTGCTAGAAGGGACACCACCTACGAGCAGTACTTC. The chain is built from TRBV20-1 and TRBJ2-7, with D possibly TRBD1 on 6 matching bases. This CDR3 region has 13 residues. V lost 2 bases and J 2 bases, leaving 10 bases between the germline ends. Germline loops: CDR1 DFQATT, CDR2 SNEGSKA (reference sequence).

Notes on this clonotype: This sequence may be a read error, since a much larger clone differs from it by one base. V is TRBV10-3 and J is TRBJ2-7, with 10 bases fitting TRBD2. Germline CDR1 and CDR2: ENHRY and SYGVKD. The CDR3 covers 15 residues. V lost 2 bases and J lost 7; bases outside the gene matches: 8. The CDR3 bases are TGTGCCATCAGTGAGGTTGCTAGCGGGAGTAATGAGCAGTACTTC. Amino acids: CAISEVASGSNEQYF.

The CDR3 sequence: CSARARGTNGYTF. CDR3 sequence (DNA): TGCAGTGCTAGAGCCAGGGGAACCAATGGCTACACCTTC. The rearrangement links TRBV20-1 to TRBJ1-2; D might be TRBD1 (6 bases). V was trimmed by 1 base and J by 6 bases, leaving 12 bases between them. The germline CDR1 and CDR2 sequences are DFQATT and SNEGSKA (reference sequence). The CDR3 runs to 13 residues.

The sample holds a few counts of this clonotype. Mismatch with germline at one junction end may stem from a read error. The chain recombines TRBV5-1 with TRBJ2-7; tentatively, D is TRBD1 (6 bases). Germline CDR1 and CDR2: SGHRS and YFSETQ. CDR3 length: 13 amino acids. CDR3 DNA: TGCGCCAGCAGGCCTCCAGACAGGTACGCGCAGTACTTC. It encodes CASRPPDRYAQYF.

The chain links TRBV15 to TRBJ2-4, with unresolved D. V dropped 0 bases and J dropped 10 bases, with 16 bases sitting between them. The CDR3 totals 15 residues. Germline V gene lookup returns CDR1 LNHNV and CDR2 YYDKDF (reference sequence). The CDR3 DNA reads TGTGCCACCAGCAGAGATCTACAGAACGACATTATTCAGTACTTC. This gives the protein CATSRDLQNDIIQYF. Full variable domain (remainder filled in from reference TRBV15 and TRBJ2-4): DAMVIQNPRYQVTQFGKPVTLSCSQTLNHNVMYWYQQKSSQAPKLLFHYYDKDFNNEADTPDNFQSRRPNTSFCFLDIRSPGLGDTAMYLCATSRDLQNDIIQYFGAGTRLSVL.

The V and J genes are TRBV6-2 or TRBV6-3 and TRBJ2-7; D might be TRBD1 (6 bases). CDR1 is MNHEY, CDR2 SVGEGT, per germline. The CDR3 runs 12 residues. V lost 2 bases and J 5 bases, leaving 7 bases between the germline ends. The DNA of the CDR3 is TGTGCCAGCAGTTACACAGGGAACGAGCAGTACTTC. This codes for CASSYTGNEQYF.

V and J are TRBV10-3 and TRBJ2-1; D might be TRBD2 (5 bases). CDR3 length: 18 residues. The V gene lost 0 bases and the J gene lost 0 bases, with 15 bases spanning the gap. Germline CDR1 reads ENHRY; CDR2 reads SYGVKD. CDR3 protein: CAISESRLAPSSYNEQFF. The DNA for the CDR3 is TGTGCCATCAGTGAGTCGCGTTTAGCGCCGAGCTCCTACAATGAGCAGTTCTTC.

The J gene is TRBJ2-1, the V gene TRBV20-1; tentatively, D is TRBD1 or TRBD2 (5 bases each). Germline CDR1 is DFQATT and CDR2 is SNEGSKA (reference sequence). Trimming took off 1 base at V and 7 bases at J, with 23 bases between the two ends. The CDR3 contains 17 residues. CDR3 in DNA: TGCAGTGCTAGAGCCCTCCCCCGGGACCCTTCTCCTAATGAGCAGTTCTTC. It specifies CSARALPRDPSPNEQFF.

The V gene is TRBV2, the J gene TRBJ2-3, with 9 bases fitting TRBD2. CDR1 SNHLY and CDR2 FYNNEI come from the germline V gene. CDR3 length equals 14 residues. V gave up 7 bases and J gave up 2 bases; unmatched junction bases: 4. This chain's CDR3 is CASTPSGTTDTQYF. The CDR3 coding sequence is TGTGCCAGCACCCCTAGCGGGACCACAGATACGCAGTATTTT.

This chain links TRBV7-9 with TRBJ2-1; the match to TRBD2 covers 8 bases. Germline CDR1 SEHNR, CDR2 FQNEAQ (reference sequence). The V and J ends lost 7 bases and 3 bases, in that order; junction bases with no gene match: 8. There are 15 residues in the CDR3. The CDR3 DNA reads TGTGCCAGCACCCTCCGACTAGCGATCTACAATGAGCAGTTCTTC. Amino acid sequence: CASTLRLAIYNEQFF.

This clonotype appeared a few times. V and J are TRBV20-1 and TRBJ2-7, with D perhaps TRBD1 (6 bases). The CDR3 is made up of 15 amino acids. CDR1 is DFQATT and CDR2 is SNEGSKA in the germline V gene (reference sequence). Trimming took 1 base from V and 7 from J, leaving 20 bases between them. CDR3 DNA: TGCAGTGCTAGAGCGCCCGGGACACGGATAGGGGAGCAGTACTTC. It codes for CSARAPGTRIGEQYF.

This chain uses TRBV20-1 with TRBJ2-4; D may match TRBD1 or TRBD2 (6 bases each). This CDR3 region has 16 residues. Germline V gene sequence: CDR1 DFQATT, CDR2 SNEGSKA (reference sequence). Trimming removed 0 bases from V and 0 bases from J, with 12 bases in between. This CDR3 is CSARDPRGLAKNIQYF. The DNA for the CDR3 is TGCAGTGCTAGAGATCCTCGGGGGCTAGCCAAAAACATTCAGTACTTC.

This clonotype was counted only a few times. The chain carries TRBV28 and TRBJ2-7; TRBD2 matches 11 bases. Trimming cost V 8 bases and J 4 bases; bases outside gene matches: 10. The CDR3 covers 15 residues. CDR1 and CDR2 (germline): MDHEN, SYDVKM. CDR3 protein: CASAPTSGSTYEQYF. CDR3 nucleotides: TGTGCCAGCGCCCCCACTAGCGGGAGCACATACGAGCAGTACTTC.

V is TRBV5-1 and J is TRBJ2-1; perhaps D is TRBD1 or TRBD2 (7 bases each). The germline V gene has CDR1 SGHRS and CDR2 YFSETQ. V shed 4 bases and J shed 8 bases, with 16 bases lying between them. The CDR3 is 14 residues long. The CDR3 loop reads CASSGRQGGDEQFF. The CDR3 coding sequence is TGCGCCAGCAGCGGAAGACAGGGAGGGGATGAGCAGTTCTTC.

The genes are TRBV3-1 and TRBJ2-7, with D unclear. The CDR3 spans 15 residues. Germline V gene sequence: CDR1 LGHDT, CDR2 YNNKEL (reference sequence). Between the trimmed V and J ends, which lost 2 bases and 3 bases, there was a span of 14 bases. Here the CDR3 reads CASSQSDMLDYEQYF. The CDR3, as DNA: TGTGCCAGCAGCCAAAGCGATATGTTGGACTACGAGCAGTACTTC.

The V call is TRBV7-2, the J call TRBJ2-6; D remains unclear. Germline loops: CDR1 SGHTA, CDR2 FQGNSA. The CDR3 covers 17 residues. V lost 1 base and J lost 0, with 10 bases in between. The CDR3 protein is CASSLGSPYSGANVLTF. CDR3 bases: TGTGCCAGCAGCTTAGGATCCCCCTACTCTGGGGCCAACGTCCTGACTTTC. The full variable domain, in which reference TRBV7-2 and TRBJ2-6 provide the parts outside the CDR3, is GAGVSQSPSNKVTEKGKDVELRCDPISGHTALYWYRQSLGQGLEFLIYFQGNSAPDKSGLPSDRFSAERTGGSVSTLTIQRTQQEDSAVYLCASSLGSPYSGANVLTFGAGSRLTVL.

The V gene is TRBV29-1, the J gene TRBJ2-7; D is perhaps TRBD2 (6 bases). The CDR3 spans 16 residues. CDR1 and CDR2 from the germline V gene are SQVTM and ANQGSEA. V gave up 4 bases and J gave up 2 bases, with 21 bases separating them. The CDR3 is CSVGGSQDRGTYEQYF. As DNA, the CDR3 is TGCAGCGTTGGAGGTAGTCAGGACCGGGGGACCTACGAGCAGTACTTC.